The 25 T cell receptor beta chains in this list originate from one sample, sequenced in a study of blood T cell repertoires in COVID-19. Assay used: immunoSEQ multiplex PCR; TCRdb lists only in-frame clones, some missing. In the table there are roughly 160,000 clones, approximately 88% of which are singletons. The sequencing sample was made of PBMCs or T cells enriched from blood (not recorded which). All receptors derive from a woman aged 60-75 years who had recovered from COVID-19.

This chain links TRBV19 with TRBJ1-5, with 7 bases lining up with TRBD1. The CDR3 sequence is 15 residues long. J gave up 3 bases and V 6 bases, and 8 bases lay outside the gene matches. The germline CDR1 and CDR2 sequences are LNHDA and SQIVND (reference sequence). CDR3 sequence (DNA): TGTGCCAGTAGGCGAGACAGGGTTGACAATCAGCCCCAGCATTTT. Translation: CASRRDRVDNQPQHF.

The chain couples TRBV9 to TRBJ1-1, with TRBD1 matching 10 bases. The V and J ends lost 4 bases and 6 bases, in that order; junction bases with no gene match: 12. The CDR3 spans 16 residues. The germline gives CDR1 SGDLS, CDR2 YYNGEE. The CDR3 DNA sequence: TGTGCCAGCAGCCTAGGGGCGACAGGGGGCGCAGCTGAAGCTTTCTTT. It specifies CASSLGATGGAAEAFF. The full variable domain, with the rest looked up from reference TRBV9 and TRBJ1-1, is DSGVTQTPKHLITATGQRVTLRCSPRSGDLSVYWYQQSLDQGLQFLIQYYNGEERAKGNILERFSAQQFPDLHSELNLSSLELGDSALYFCASSLGATGGAAEAFFGQGTRLTVV.

In this sample, this clone turned up once. The chain links TRBV11-1 to TRBJ2-7; D may be TRBD2 (6 bases). V lost 5 bases and J 5 bases, leaving 13 bases between the germline ends. CDR1 is SGHAT and CDR2 is FQDESV in the germline V gene (reference sequence). CDR3 size: 13 residues. The CDR3, as DNA: TGTGCCAGCAGCCTTCTAGCGACGCACGAGCAGTACTTC. This translates into CASSLLATHEQYF.

This clone has just a few counts. V usage is TRBV2 and J usage is TRBJ1-1; no reliable D call. The CDR3 totals 14 residues. Per the germline V gene, CDR1 is SNHLY and CDR2 is FYNNEI. V lost 3 bases and J lost 1, with 9 bases in between. CDR3 bases: TGTGCCAGCAGTGAGATATACAAGAACACTGAAGCTTTCTTT. The encoded protein is CASSEIYKNTEAFF.

V is TRBV3-1 (or the pseudogene TRBV3-2) and J is TRBJ1-1; 8 positions match TRBD1. This CDR3 spans 13 amino acids. Germline loops: CDR1 LGHDT, CDR2 YNNKEL (reference sequence). V lost 4 bases and J lost 9; bases outside the gene matches: 7. The CDR3 region is CASSPGRQGQAFF. The CDR3 nucleotides read TGTGCCAGCAGCCCAGGGCGACAGGGGCAAGCTTTCTTT.

CDR3 loop: CASSPQGLTYNEQFF. CDR3 sequence (DNA): TGTGCCAGCAGCCCCCAGGGGCTAACTTACAATGAGCAGTTCTTC. This rearrangement joins TRBV11-2 to TRBJ2-1; tentative D call: TRBD1 (6 bases). This CDR3 has 15 amino acids. The V gene lost 5 bases and the J gene lost 4 bases, with 15 bases spanning the gap. CDR1 is SGHAT and CDR2 is FQNNGV in the germline V gene.

This clone has just a few counts. The chain employs TRBV5-1 and TRBJ1-6; TRBD1 matches 9 bases. In germline, CDR1 is SGHRS, CDR2 YFSETQ. The CDR3 covers 15 residues. J lost 8 bases, V lost 4 bases, and 7 bases had no gene match. CDR3 sequence: CASSVGTGKYSPLHF. In DNA, the CDR3 is TGCGCCAGCAGCGTCGGGACAGGGAAATATTCACCCCTCCACTTT.

The rearrangement uses TRBV11-2 and TRBJ1-2; D perhaps matches TRBD1 (5 bases). CDR3 size: 13 residues. Trimming shortened V by 8 bases and J by 0 bases, and 10 bases separated the two germline ends. The germline CDR1 and CDR2 sequences are SGHAT and FQNNGV. The CDR3 DNA follows: TGTGCCAGCTCGGAGGGGTCTAACTATGGCTACACCTTC. This gives the protein CASSEGSNYGYTF.

This clone was recorded once. The chain combines TRBV18 with TRBJ2-4, with 9 bases that match TRBD2. The V and J ends lost 0 bases and 4 bases, in that order; junction bases with no gene match: 7. This CDR3 is built from 17 residues. Germline assignment: CDR1 KGHSH and CDR2 LQKENI. The CDR3 DNA reads as TGTGCCAGCTCACCACCGCGCGGGGGGGTTGAGAAAAACATTCAGTACTTC. Protein sequence: CASSPPRGGVEKNIQYF.

V and J are TRBV19 and TRBJ1-3, with D maybe TRBD1 (5 bases). Germline V gene sequence: CDR1 LNHDA, CDR2 SQIVND (reference sequence). Trimming took 5 bases from V and 3 from J, leaving 11 bases between them. This CDR3 spans 14 amino acids. The CDR3 DNA sequence: TGTGCCAGTAGTCCGGGGACTTATGGAAACACCATATATTTT. It encodes CASSPGTYGNTIYF.

V and J are TRBV29-1 and TRBJ2-1, with 7 positions matching TRBD1. After removal of 2 bases from V and 9 bases from J, the junction contained 13 bases not matched to a gene. The germline CDR1 and CDR2 sequences are SQVTM and ANQGSEA. This CDR3 has 15 residues. This CDR3 is CSVEKGATLPSEQFF. Written as DNA, the CDR3 is TGCAGCGTTGAAAAGGGGGCGACCCTTCCTTCTGAGCAGTTCTTC.

CDR3 region: CASSGQVGYNGYTF. CDR3 nucleotide sequence: TGTGCCAGCAGTGGACAGGTTGGGTATAATGGCTACACCTTC. The genes are TRBV2 and TRBJ1-2; TRBD1 might be the D (6 bases). The CDR3 extends over 14 amino acids. Germline CDR1 reads SNHLY; CDR2 reads FYNNEI. The ends were cut back, 4 bases at V and 6 bases at J, with 15 bases in the middle.

For the CDR3, the DNA is TGTGCCAGTAGTTGGGACATTCTCTACAATGAGCAGTTCTTC. It encodes CASSWDILYNEQFF. The chain employs TRBV19 and TRBJ2-1, with D tentatively TRBD1 (6 bases). V lost 5 bases, J lost 3 bases, and 11 bases lay in between. The CDR3 is made up of 14 amino acids. Germline V lookup: CDR1 LNHDA, CDR2 SQIVND (reference sequence).

The chain employs TRBV3-1 (or the pseudogene TRBV3-2) and TRBJ2-7; 8 nucleotides align to TRBD1. Germline V CDR1 and CDR2: LGHDT, YNNKEL (reference sequence). The V and J ends lost 8 bases and 3 bases, in that order; junction bases with no gene match: 9. This CDR3 comprises 14 residues. Here the CDR3 DNA reads TGTGCCAGCTCTCCAGGGGGCAGACTCTACGAGCAGTACTTC. Encoded protein: CASSPGGRLYEQYF.

The chain is built from TRBV5-1 and TRBJ2-3; D not resolved. This CDR3 spans 14 amino acids. V shed 1 base and J shed 2 bases, with 8 bases lying between them. Germline V gene data show CDR1 as SGHRS and CDR2 as YFSETQ. The CDR3 protein is CASSLNSLTDTQYF. CDR3 DNA: TGCGCCAGCAGCTTGAACAGCCTCACAGATACGCAGTATTTT.

V is TRBV15 and J is TRBJ2-3; 9 positions match TRBD2. Per germline, CDR1 LNHNV and CDR2 YYDKDF (reference sequence). V lost 8 bases to trimming and J lost 4 bases; unmatched junction nucleotides: 7. The CDR3 runs to 14 residues. CDR3 nucleotides: TGTGCCACCCGAAAGCGGGAGGAGGCAGATACGCAGTATTTT. Encoded protein: CATRKREEADTQYF. Based on the CDR3 plus reference TRBV15 and TRBJ2-3, the full variable domain is DAMVIQNPRYQVTQFGKPVTLSCSQTLNHNVMYWYQQKSSQAPKLLFHYYDKDFNNEADTPDNFQSRRPNTSFCFLDIRSPGLGDTAMYLCATRKREEADTQYFGPGTRLTVL.

The chain uses TRBV19 and TRBJ2-1, with D maybe TRBD1 (5 bases). The CDR3 has 15 residues. V lost 3 bases and J 4 bases, leaving 13 bases between the germline ends. Germline CDR1 LNHDA, CDR2 SQIVND (reference sequence). This CDR3 reads CASSMGHLGYNEQFF. The DNA of the CDR3 is TGTGCCAGTAGTATGGGGCACCTTGGGTACAATGAGCAGTTCTTC. Supplemented by reference TRBV19 and TRBJ2-1, the full variable domain reads DGGITQSPKYLFRKEGQNVTLSCEQNLNHDAMYWYRQDPGQGLRLIYYSQIVNDFQKGDIAEGYSVSREKKESFPLTVTSAQKNPTAFYLCASSMGHLGYNEQFFGPGTRLTVL.

This clone was picked up a small number of times. The chain couples TRBV4-1 to TRBJ2-1; 14 bases are shared with TRBD2. From germline, CDR1 is MGHRA and CDR2 YSYEKL. The ends lost 4 bases at V and 9 bases at J; junction bases unmatched: 11. This CDR3 comprises 17 residues. The CDR3 coding sequence is TGCGCCAGCAGCCTTCAAAGACTAGCGGGAGGGTCTGGTGAGCAGTTCTTC. Its translation: CASSLQRLAGGSGEQFF.

The chain employs TRBV9 and TRBJ2-3, with TRBD2 identical over 10 bases. V shed 4 bases, J shed 6 bases, and the junction held 8 bases outside the gene matches. CDR1 is SGDLS and CDR2 is YYNGEE in the germline V gene. CDR3 length: 15 residues. The CDR3 coding sequence is TGTGCCAGCAGCATCTTAGGTAGCGGGGGGGATACGCAGTATTTT. Protein: CASSILGSGGDTQYF.

The V and J genes are TRBV18 and TRBJ2-1; the D gene is possibly TRBD2 (5 bases). The CDR3 runs 14 residues. With 3 bases removed from V and 4 bases from J, the gap between germline ends came to 10 bases. CDR1 is KGHSH and CDR2 is LQKENI in the germline V gene. The CDR3 DNA is TGTGCCAGCTCACCTCCCCGGACTTACAATGAGCAGTTCTTC. Amino acid sequence: CASSPPRTYNEQFF.

The rearrangement joins TRBV7-2 to TRBJ1-2; 7 bases map to TRBD1. J gave up 4 bases and V 5 bases, and 10 bases lay outside the gene matches. The germline V gene has CDR1 SGHTA and CDR2 FQGNSA. The CDR3 covers 15 residues. The CDR3 DNA reads TGTGCCAGCAGCCCAGTACAGGGGAAAATCTATGGCTACACCTTC. It encodes CASSPVQGKIYGYTF.

V is TRBV2 and J is TRBJ2-1, with TRBD1 matching 8 bases. This CDR3 has 14 residues. Losses at the gene ends were 4 bases for V and 4 bases for J; bases not matched to a gene: 3. CDR1 is SNHLY and CDR2 is FYNNEI in the germline V gene. The CDR3 reads CASSADRDYNEQFF. DNA for the CDR3: TGTGCCAGCAGTGCGGACAGGGATTACAATGAGCAGTTCTTC.

The chain employs TRBV7-3 and TRBJ2-5, with D perhaps TRBD2 (6 bases). V lost 0 bases, J lost 7 bases, and 9 bases lay in between. CDR1 and CDR2 (germline): SGHTA, FQGTGA. The CDR3 contains 13 residues. CDR3 in DNA: TGTGCCAGCAGCTTAACAAGGGGAGGGACCCAGTACTTC. Amino acids: CASSLTRGGTQYF.

This clone was counted a few times. This chain connects TRBV18 to TRBJ2-7; D unresolved. Trimming removed 6 bases from V and 5 bases from J, with 11 bases in between. Germline loops: CDR1 KGHSH, CDR2 LQKENI. The CDR3 length is 12 residues. CDR3 loop: CASSPRLDEQYF. The CDR3 DNA is TGTGCCAGCTCCCCTCGTTTAGACGAGCAGTACTTC.

The CDR3 DNA sequence: TGTGCCAGCAGCTTGGGGCTGGCTAATGAAAAACTGTTTTTT. Its protein is CASSLGLANEKLFF. The chain joins TRBV7-2 to TRBJ1-4; D may be TRBD1 (5 bases). CDR1 is SGHTA, CDR2 FQGNSA, per germline. V lost 3 bases and J lost 3, with 8 bases in between. The CDR3 extends over 14 amino acids.